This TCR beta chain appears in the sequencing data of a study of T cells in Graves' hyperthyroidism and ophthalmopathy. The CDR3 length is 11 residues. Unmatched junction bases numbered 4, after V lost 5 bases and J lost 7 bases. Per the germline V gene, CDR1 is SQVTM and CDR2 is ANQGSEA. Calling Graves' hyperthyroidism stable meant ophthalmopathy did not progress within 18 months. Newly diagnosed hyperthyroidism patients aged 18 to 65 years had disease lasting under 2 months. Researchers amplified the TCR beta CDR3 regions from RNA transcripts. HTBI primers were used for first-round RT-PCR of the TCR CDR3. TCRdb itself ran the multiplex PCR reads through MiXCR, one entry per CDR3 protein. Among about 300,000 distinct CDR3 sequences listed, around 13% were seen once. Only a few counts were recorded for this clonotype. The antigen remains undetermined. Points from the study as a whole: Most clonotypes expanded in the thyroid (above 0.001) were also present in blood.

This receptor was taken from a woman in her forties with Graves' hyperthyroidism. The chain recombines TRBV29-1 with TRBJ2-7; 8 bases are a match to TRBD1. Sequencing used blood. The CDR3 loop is CSVPQGVEQYF. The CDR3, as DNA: TGCAGCGTTCCACAGGGGGTGGAGCAGTACTTC.